One and the same sample provided the 10 T cell receptor delta chains below, sequenced in a study of γδ T cells in repeated Plasmodium falciparum infection. Vgamma9/Vdelta2+ and Vdelta2-negative gammadelta T cells were flow-sorted from PBMC for bulk sequencing. TCRdb called clones anew from the multiplex PCR reads with CATT. The sample consists of about 48,000 delta-chain clones, 1.6% of them appearing once. Sequencing input: gamma-delta T cells from blood. The source of these receptors is a pool of human donors (malaria-infected and uninfected, not separated).

Turning to this clone: The protein given by TCRdb reflects a much larger clone and differs at residue 3 from this DNA's translation, likely from a read error; the protein shown is the DNA's translation. The rearrangement uses TRDV1 and TRDJ1; a weak D match, TRDD3 (5 bases). CDR1 TSWWSYY and CDR2 QGS come from the germline V gene. This CDR3 comprises 19 residues. CDR3 bases: TGTGCTCGTGGGGACAACAAATTTCGCTGTTCCCCGTACACCGATAAACTCATCTTT. It is translated as CARGDNKFRCSPYTDKLIF.

About this clone itself: This is likely an artifact of a read error, given a far larger clone one base away. This sample includes further DNA sequences coding for the same CDR3. The chain couples TRDV1 to TRDJ2; D might be TRDD2 or TRDD3, each matching 5 bases. Here the J gene was assigned by germline matching of the DNA, as TCRdb has none. V was shortened by 4 bases and J by 10 bases, with 19 bases between the two germline ends. The CDR3 has 15 amino acids. CDR1 and CDR2 (germline): TSWWSYY, QGS. The CDR3 loop reads CALGVVGFPAGQLFF. CDR3 DNA: TGTGCTCTTGGGGTTGTGGGGTTTCCTGCGGGACAACTCTTCTTT.

This clone was seen a few times. This clone may be a read error of a much larger clone one base away. The V gene is TRDV1, the J gene TRDJ1, with D tentatively TRDD2 or TRDD3 (5 bases each). As TCRdb names no J gene, one was assigned here on the basis of a DNA match to germline. Germline values: CDR1 TSWWSYY, CDR2 QGS. This CDR3 is built from 18 residues. CDR3 in DNA: TGTGCCCTTGGGGAACGATTCAACAGGCTTCCAAGGACCGATAAACTCATCTTT. Protein sequence: CALGERFNRLPRTDKLIF.

Of note for this clone: The mismatch at residue 7 between this DNA's translation and the TCRdb protein of a much larger clone likely reflects a read error; the protein shown is translated from the DNA. The chain joins TRDV1 to TRDJ1; D is possibly TRDD2 or TRDD3 (5 bases each). The J gene was not available in TCRdb and was assigned here by matching the DNA to germline segments. The CDR3 has 19 residues. Germline loops: CDR1 TSWWSYY, CDR2 QGS. V was trimmed by 1 base and J by 0 bases, leaving 21 bases between them. CDR3 protein: CALGEPFVLGELNTDKLIF. CDR3 bases: TGTGCTCTTGGGGAACCCTTCGTCTTAGGGGAACTCAACACCGATAAACTCATCTTT.

The table lists this clone with a few counts. It is likely a read error: a sequence one base away is far more abundant. The same CDR3 can be traced to other DNA sequences in this sample. The chain links TRDV1 to TRDJ1, with 8 positions matching TRDD3. Since TCRdb gives no J gene, matching the DNA to germline was used here to assign it. V was clipped by 2 bases and J by 6 bases; unmatched bases: 20. CDR1 is TSWWSYY and CDR2 is QGS in the germline V gene. This CDR3 spans 19 amino acids. The CDR3 is CALGERITYIGGSPNKLIF. The CDR3 coding sequence is TGTGCTCTTGGGGAAAGAATCACCTACATTGGGGGATCTCCTAATAAACTCATCTTT.

Concerning this clone: TCRdb's protein for this DNA is that of a much larger clone and differs from the translation at residue 12, likely a read error; the protein shown is the DNA translation. The CDR3 DNA reads TGTGCCTTTACCTTCCCTTGGGGGATACCCACCGGTAAACTCATCTTT. Encoded protein: CAFTFPWGIPTGKLIF. The chain joins TRDV3 to TRDJ1, with 10 bases identical to TRDD3. The J gene, left out of TCRdb, was set here by checking the DNA against germline. Per germline, CDR1 TVYSNPD and CDR2 GDNSRS (reference sequence). The CDR3 is made up of 16 amino acids.

This clone appeared a few times. A far larger clone is one base from this, pointing to a likely read error. This specimen includes other DNA sequences encoding the same CDR3. The CDR3 DNA sequence: TGTGCTCTTGGGGAAATATGGTTCCCCCGAAATACTTACACCGATAAGCTCATCTTT. It codes for CALGEIWFPRNTYTDKLIF. The V segment is TRDV1, and no J call was made; the tabulated D call, TRDD3, remains unverified against the DNA. CDR3 size: 19 residues. Germline loops: CDR1 TSWWSYY, CDR2 QGS.

This clone was counted ten times or more. V gene TRDV2 combines with J gene TRDJ1, with 7 positions matching TRDD3. CDR3 length: 14 residues. The V and J ends lost 0 bases and 5 bases, in that order; junction bases with no gene match: 5. In germline, CDR1 is GEAIGNYY, CDR2 EKD. As DNA, the CDR3 is TGTGCCTGTGACACCTTGGGGGAAAAGGATAAACTCATCTTT. It encodes CACDTLGEKDKLIF.

This clone was found many times. A much larger clone sits a single nucleotide away, making a read error possible. The V and J genes are TRDV1 and TRDJ1, with TRDD3 matching 9 bases. CDR1 is TSWWSYY, CDR2 QGS, per germline. Trimming took 0 bases from V and 5 from J; bases not matched to a gene: 16. The CDR3 runs to 19 residues. CDR3 coding DNA: TGTGCTCTTGGGGAACTAGTCGTTCCTTCGCTGGGGGATGCGGATAAACTCATCTTT. Protein: CALGELVVPSLGDADKLIF.

This clone was seen ten or more times. The CDR3 is CALGEFPRGLGTMGDKLIF. The CDR3 coding sequence is TGTGCTCTTGGGGAATTTCCGCGAGGGCTGGGGACTATGGGCGATAAACTCATCTTT. The V gene is TRDV1, the J gene TRDJ1, with D perhaps TRDD3 (6 bases). Germline CDR1 TSWWSYY, CDR2 QGS. V was trimmed by 2 bases and J by 4 bases, leaving 26 bases between them. The CDR3 extends over 19 amino acids.